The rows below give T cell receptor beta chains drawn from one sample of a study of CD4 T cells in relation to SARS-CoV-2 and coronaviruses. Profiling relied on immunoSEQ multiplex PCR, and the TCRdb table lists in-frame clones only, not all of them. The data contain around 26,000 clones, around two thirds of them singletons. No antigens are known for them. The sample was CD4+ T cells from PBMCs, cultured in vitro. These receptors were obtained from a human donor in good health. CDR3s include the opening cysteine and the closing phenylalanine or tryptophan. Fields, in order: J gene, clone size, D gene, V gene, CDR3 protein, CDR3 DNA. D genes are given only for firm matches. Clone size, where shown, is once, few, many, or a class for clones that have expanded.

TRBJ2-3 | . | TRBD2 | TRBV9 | CASSVVSGATDTQYF | TGTGCCAGCAGCGTAGTTAGCGGGGCCACAGATACGCAGTATTTT
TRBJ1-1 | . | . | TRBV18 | CASSPASPNTEAFF | TGTGCCAGCTCACCGGCGAGCCCGAACACTGAAGCTTTCTTT
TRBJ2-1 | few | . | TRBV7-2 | CASRGTASYNEQFF | TGTGCCAGCAGAGGGACGGCTTCCTACAATGAGCAGTTCTTC
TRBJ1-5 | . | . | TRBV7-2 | CASSLDRVGNQPQHF | TGTGCCAGCAGCTTAGACAGGGTAGGCAATCAGCCCCAGCATTTT
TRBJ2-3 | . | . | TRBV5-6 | CASSSLGTDTQYF | TGTGCCAGCAGCTCGCTTGGAACAGATACGCAGTATTTT
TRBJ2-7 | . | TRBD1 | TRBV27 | CASSFRDSQQYF | TGTGCCAGCAGTTTCAGGGACAGCCAGCAGTACTTC
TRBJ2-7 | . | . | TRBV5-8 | CASSAGTWAYEQYF | TGTGCCAGCAGCGCCGGGACGTGGGCCTACGAGCAGTACTTC
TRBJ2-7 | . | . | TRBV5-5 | CASSRDFYSSYEQYF | TGTGCCAGCAGCCGGGACTTTTATAGCTCCTACGAGCAGTACTTC
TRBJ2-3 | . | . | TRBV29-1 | CSVARRGLTDTQYF | TGCAGCGTTGCCAGGCGGGGGCTCACAGATACGCAGTATTTT
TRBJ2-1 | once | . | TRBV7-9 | CASPSGEGGANEQFF | TGTGCCAGCCCCTCCGGGGAGGGGGGGGCGAATGAGCAGTTCTTC
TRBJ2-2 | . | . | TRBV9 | CASSPYTGELFF | TGTGCCAGCAGCCCATATACCGGGGAGCTGTTTTTT
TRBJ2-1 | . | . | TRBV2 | CATTLVDEQFF | TGTGCCACCACTCTCGTCGATGAGCAGTTCTTC
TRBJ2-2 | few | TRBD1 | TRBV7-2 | CASSKQGAGTGELFF | TGTGCCAGCAGCAAACAGGGGGCTGGCACCGGGGAGCTGTTTTTT
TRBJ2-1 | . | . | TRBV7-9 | CASSLGSVVSNEQFF | TGTGCCAGCAGCTTAGGCTCCGTAGTATCCAATGAGCAGTTCTTC
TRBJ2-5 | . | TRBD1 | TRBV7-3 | CASSFTGGETQYF | TGTGCCAGCAGTTTTACAGGGGGGGAGACCCAGTACTTC
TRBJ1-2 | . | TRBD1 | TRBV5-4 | CASSRTGEWGYTF | TGTGCCAGCAGCCGGACAGGGGAGTGGGGCTACACCTTC
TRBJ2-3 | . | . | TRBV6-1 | CASSEAMGSSTDTQYF | TGTGCCAGCAGTGAAGCGATGGGGTCCAGCACAGATACGCAGTATTTT
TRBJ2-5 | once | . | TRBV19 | CATAQVSGGETQYF | TGTGCCACCGCACAGGTTTCCGGGGGCGAGACCCAGTACTTC
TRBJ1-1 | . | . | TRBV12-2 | CASRLGHRATEAFF | TGTGCAAGTCGCTTGGGACATAGGGCCACTGAAGCTTTCTTT
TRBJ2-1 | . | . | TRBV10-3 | CAISESGQGGDNEQFF | TGTGCCATCAGTGAGTCGGGGCAGGGCGGCGACAATGAGCAGTTCTTC
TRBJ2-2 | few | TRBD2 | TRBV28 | CASTPTGRTGELFF | TGTGCCAGCACCCCGACCGGGAGGACCGGGGAGCTGTTTTTT
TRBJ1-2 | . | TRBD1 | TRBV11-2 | CASSPPRGQLDGYTF | TGTGCCAGCAGCCCCCCGAGGGGGCAATTGGATGGCTACACCTTC
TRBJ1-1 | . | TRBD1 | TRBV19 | CASSWDSGGSFAVNTEAFF | TGTGCCAGTTCCTGGGACAGCGGCGGGAGTTTCGCGGTGAACACTGAAGCTTTCTTT
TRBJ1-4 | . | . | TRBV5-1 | CASSAVLQASNEKLFF | TGCGCCAGCAGCGCCGTCTTACAGGCCTCTAATGAAAAACTGTTTTTT